The 26 T cell receptor beta chains below all came from one sample that was sequenced in a study of T cells in Graves' hyperthyroidism and ophthalmopathy. Template material for amplifying TCR beta CDR3 regions consisted of RNA transcripts. The HTBI primer set was used in a first-round RT-PCR of the TCR CDR3. TCRdb used MiXCR to reprocess the multiplex PCR reads, holding one entry per CDR3 protein. The data show some 300,000 distinct CDR3 sequences, 13% seen once. Sequenced material: blood. All receptors derive from a woman aged 25 to 45 with Graves' hyperthyroidism that later progressed to Graves' ophthalmopathy.

The rearrangement links TRBV30 to TRBJ2-3, with D unclear. The CDR3 consists of 17 residues. Germline values: CDR1 GTSNPN, CDR2 SVGIG (reference sequence). Trimming cost V 3 bases and J 2 bases, with 21 bases left between them. The CDR3 nucleotides read TGTGCCTGGAGCATCGGACCACCTCATACTCTCACAGATACGCAGTATTTT. Its protein product is CAWSIGPPHTLTDTQYF.

This clonotype was recorded many times. The gene calls are TRBV29-1 and TRBJ2-1, with D maybe TRBD2 (5 bases). Germline CDR1 is SQVTM and CDR2 is ANQGSEA. The CDR3 loop spans 14 amino acids. V was cut by 6 bases and J by 7 bases, with 19 bases left in between. The CDR3 coding sequence is TGCAGCGTGGTTAGTGCTAGATCGGGGAATGAGCAGTTCTTC. Amino acid sequence: CSVVSARSGNEQFF.

This clonotype has a count of ten or more. The J gene is TRBJ1-1, the V gene TRBV10-3; 7 bases align to TRBD1. Germline values: CDR1 ENHRY, CDR2 SYGVKD. The CDR3 is made up of 13 amino acids. Trimming removed 7 bases from V and 3 bases from J; junction bases left unmatched: 5. The CDR3 bases are TGTGCCATCACTTACGACAGGGACACTGAAGCTTTCTTT. As protein: CAITYDRDTEAFF.

This clonotype appeared many times. This sequence joins TRBV18 and TRBJ1-1; 9 nucleotides agree with TRBD1. J was trimmed by 8 bases and V by 6 bases; bases with no gene match: 7. The germline V gene encodes CDR1 KGHSH and CDR2 LQKENI. The CDR3 is 13 residues long. Here the CDR3 reads CASSPGTGKEAFF. CDR3 nucleotide sequence: TGTGCCAGCTCTCCAGGGACAGGGAAAGAAGCTTTCTTT.

The chain combines TRBV19 with TRBJ2-7; 10 nucleotides agree with TRBD2. V gave up 1 base and J gave up 6 bases; unmatched junction bases: 9. Germline CDR1 is LNHDA and CDR2 is SQIVND (reference sequence). This CDR3 comprises 16 residues. CDR3 sequence: CASSIGSLAGVSEQYF. DNA of the CDR3: TGTGCCAGTAGTATAGGTAGCCTAGCGGGAGTCAGCGAGCAGTACTTC.

This clonotype has a count of ten or more. The V and J genes are TRBV4-3 and TRBJ2-7; tentative D call: TRBD2 (5 bases). The germline V and J ends were trimmed by 8 bases and 6 bases, with 20 bases remaining between them. The CDR3 length is 14 residues. Germline-derived CDR1 and CDR2 are LGHNA and YSLEER. This CDR3 is CASSIAGFGGEQYF. CDR3 DNA: TGCGCCAGCTCGATCGCGGGTTTCGGCGGCGAGCAGTACTTC.

J is TRBJ1-1 and V is TRBV25-1; TRBD1 is a possible D gene (5 bases). V lost 3 bases and J lost 1, with 12 bases in between. The CDR3 consists of 15 residues. CDR1 is MGHDK and CDR2 is SYGVNS in the germline V gene. The CDR3 sequence: CASSEAGKTNTEAFF. The CDR3 region has the DNA TGTGCCAGCAGTGAGGCAGGGAAGACGAACACTGAAGCTTTCTTT.

In its sample, this clonotype was seen many times. CDR3 in amino acids: CASMGRGLWTF. The CDR3 DNA reads TGTGCCAGCATGGGCAGGGGGCTATGGACCTTC. This chain joins TRBV28 and TRBJ1-2, with TRBD1 matching over 8 bases. This CDR3 comprises 11 residues. The J segment lost 14 bases and the V segment lost 7 bases, leaving 9 bases of the junction unmatched. Germline CDR1 reads MDHEN; CDR2 reads SYDVKM.

The table lists this clonotype with a few counts. The V call is TRBV6-2 or TRBV6-3, the J call TRBJ1-3, with D unclear. The CDR3 is 15 amino acids. Per the germline V gene, CDR1 is MNHEY and CDR2 is SVGEGT. The germline V and J ends were trimmed by 2 bases and 0 bases, with 8 bases remaining between them. CDR3 nucleotides: TGTGCCAGCAGTTACGGGAGCAGCTCTGGAAACACCATATATTTT. Protein product: CASSYGSSSGNTIYF.

In this sample, this clonotype turned up many times. The chain employs TRBV28 and TRBJ2-1, with D unclear. The CDR3 is made up of 17 amino acids. Germline V lookup: CDR1 MDHEN, CDR2 SYDVKM. The ends were cut back, 7 bases at V and 0 bases at J, with 19 bases in the middle. Written as DNA, the CDR3 is TGTGCCAGCACGCCCGGGTCGGCGTCAAGCTCCTACAATGAGCAGTTCTTC. Protein product: CASTPGSASSSYNEQFF. Using reference TRBV28 and TRBJ2-1 for the parts outside the CDR3, the full variable domain is DVKVTQSSRYLVKRTGEKVFLECVQDMDHENMFWYRQDPGLGLRLIYFSYDVKMKEKGDIPEGYSVSREKKERFSLILESASTNQTSMYLCASTPGSASSSYNEQFFGPGTRLTVL.

Concerning this clonotype itself: This clone may be a read error of a much larger clone one base away. The chain employs TRBV9 and TRBJ1-2; D is unclear. Germline CDR1 and CDR2: SGDLS and YYNGEE. CDR3 length equals 16 residues. Trimming left V 4 bases short and J 4 bases short, with 20 bases between. The CDR3 sequence: CASSPLKTPTLYGYTF. The CDR3 coding sequence is TGTGCCAGCAGCCCCCTAAAGACGCCCACTCTCTATGGCTACACCTTC.

This clonotype was found many times. This rearrangement joins TRBV7-9 to TRBJ2-1; the match to TRBD2 covers 12 bases. Germline CDR1 is SEHNR and CDR2 is FQNEAQ (reference sequence). This CDR3 is built from 16 residues. The J segment lost 7 bases and the V segment lost 5 bases, leaving 9 bases of the junction unmatched. DNA for the CDR3: TGTGCCAGCAGCCCCGGTCTAGCGGGAGGGTGGAATGAGCAGTTCTTC. Translating gives CASSPGLAGGWNEQFF.

This clonotype was seen repeatedly, ten times or more. CDR3 bases: TGTGCCAGCAGTCCCTACAGGGGGGACTATGGCTACACCTTC. Protein: CASSPYRGDYGYTF. The rearrangement links TRBV27 to TRBJ1-2; 8 nucleotides match TRBD1. J lost 3 bases, V lost 5 bases, and 5 bases had no gene match. The CDR3 consists of 14 residues. Per germline, CDR1 MNHEY and CDR2 SMNVEV (reference sequence).

This clonotype was observed many times. V gene TRBV28 combines with J gene TRBJ1-6; 9 nucleotides match TRBD1. Trimming cost V 7 bases and J 10 bases; bases outside gene matches: 5. The CDR3 is made up of 13 amino acids. The V gene's germline CDR1 is MDHEN and CDR2 SYDVKM. The CDR3 DNA reads as TGTGCCAGCATCCGGGACAGGGCCTCACCCCTCCACTTT. It codes for CASIRDRASPLHF.

This clonotype was counted at least ten times. This chain joins TRBV4-2 and TRBJ1-5, with D possibly being TRBD1 (5 bases). The length of the CDR3 is 15 residues. Trimming left V 1 base short and J 6 bases short, with 13 bases between. Germline V gene sequence: CDR1 LGHNA, CDR2 YNFKEQ. The CDR3 loop is CASSQGGVGTQPQHF. The CDR3 DNA reads as TGTGCCAGCAGCCAAGGAGGAGTAGGGACTCAGCCCCAGCATTTT.

This clonotype was seen many times. V usage is TRBV7-9 and J usage is TRBJ2-1, with 10 bases lining up with TRBD1. CDR1 and CDR2 from the germline V gene are SEHNR and FQNEAQ (reference sequence). V shed 5 bases, J shed 1 base, and the junction held 2 bases outside the gene matches. The CDR3 loop spans 15 amino acids. CDR3 coding DNA: TGTGCCAGCAGCAAGGGACAGGGGTCCTACAATGAGCAGTTCTTC. Protein product: CASSKGQGSYNEQFF.

This clonotype was observed a few times. This rearrangement joins TRBV15 to TRBJ2-2; 7 bases agree with TRBD1. The CDR3 is 16 residues long. Per the germline V gene, CDR1 is LNHNV and CDR2 is YYDKDF (reference sequence). J lost 5 bases, V lost 0 bases, and 6 bases had no gene match. CDR3 residues: CATSRDRPGGTGELFF. The DNA for the CDR3 is TGTGCCACCAGCAGAGACAGGCCAGGGGGAACCGGGGAGCTGTTTTTT.

This chain joins TRBV6-4 and TRBJ2-7, with 8 nucleotides matching TRBD2. Germline-derived CDR1 and CDR2 are MRHNA and SNTAGT. Trimming took 8 bases from V and 3 from J; bases not matched to a gene: 9. This CDR3 contains 14 residues. CDR3: CASGQFAGGYEQYF. The CDR3 DNA is TGTGCCAGCGGGCAGTTCGCGGGGGGCTACGAGCAGTACTTC.

This clonotype was observed many times. V is TRBV20-1 and J is TRBJ1-1; D is unclear. This CDR3 has 11 amino acids. Trimming left V 7 bases short and J 5 bases short, with 11 bases between. The germline V gene has CDR1 DFQATT and CDR2 SNEGSKA (reference sequence). CDR3 sequence reads: CSVTQPTEAFF. The CDR3 nucleotides read TGCAGTGTGACCCAGCCGACTGAAGCTTTCTTT.

V is TRBV4-2 and J is TRBJ1-3; no clear D gene. Trimming removed 0 bases at V and 1 base at J, with 10 bases between. The CDR3 has 16 residues. Germline V gene data show CDR1 as LGHNA and CDR2 as YNFKEQ. The CDR3 DNA sequence: TGTGCCAGCAGCCAAGATGTTACATTATCTGGAAACACCATATATTTT. It yields the protein CASSQDVTLSGNTIYF.

The chain uses TRBV9 and TRBJ2-2, with D possibly TRBD1 on 6 matching bases. The length of the CDR3 is 15 residues. V lost 2 bases and J lost 0, with 8 bases in between. Germline V gene data show CDR1 as SGDLS and CDR2 as YYNGEE. The CDR3 region is CASSVYRANTGELFF. The CDR3 DNA follows: TGTGCCAGCAGCGTCTACAGGGCGAACACCGGGGAGCTGTTTTTT. Drawing the rest from reference TRBV9 and TRBJ2-2, the complete variable domain is DSGVTQTPKHLITATGQRVTLRCSPRSGDLSVYWYQQSLDQGLQFLIQYYNGEERAKGNILERFSAQQFPDLHSELNLSSLELGDSALYFCASSVYRANTGELFFGEGSRLTVL.

This chain joins TRBV4-1 and TRBJ2-1; 10 bases map to TRBD2. V lost 7 bases, J lost 10 bases, and 13 bases stayed unmatched. Per germline, CDR1 MGHRA and CDR2 YSYEKL. CDR3 length: 15 amino acids. The CDR3 DNA follows: TGCGCCAGCAACTCCGGCAGCGGGAGGGAACAAGAGCAGTTCTTC. This gives the protein CASNSGSGREQEQFF.

V and J are TRBV5-4 and TRBJ2-1, with D uncertain. Between the trimmed V and J ends, which lost 1 base and 8 bases, there was a span of 16 bases. The germline V gene has CDR1 SGHNT and CDR2 YYREEE (reference sequence). This CDR3 is 15 amino acids long. The CDR3 coding sequence is TGTGCCAGCAGCTTGATCGTAGGGTTTAACGATGAGCAGTTCTTC. It yields the protein CASSLIVGFNDEQFF.

This clonotype was seen repeatedly, ten times or more. The J gene is TRBJ2-1, the V gene TRBV6-1, with D possibly being TRBD1 or TRBD2 (5 bases each). From germline, CDR1 is MNHNS and CDR2 SASEGT. V was shortened by 2 bases and J by 0 bases, with 8 bases between the two germline ends. The CDR3 spans 15 residues. The CDR3 sequence is CASSERGDSYNEQFF. The CDR3 DNA reads TGTGCCAGCAGTGAAAGGGGAGACTCCTACAATGAGCAGTTCTTC.

This clonotype was seen repeatedly, ten times or more. The V gene is TRBV11-2, the J gene TRBJ2-3, with D unresolved. The V gene's germline CDR1 is SGHAT and CDR2 FQNNGV. V lost 5 bases, J lost 4 bases, and 10 bases lay in between. The CDR3 sequence is 13 residues long. DNA of the CDR3: TGTGCCAGCAGCCTCCCCCCCGCAGATACGCAGTATTTT. Protein sequence: CASSLPPADTQYF.

In its sample, this clonotype was seen a few times. Written as DNA, the CDR3 is TGCGCCAGCAGCCAAGCCCCCAGGGGCTACGAGCAGTACTTC. It yields the protein CASSQAPRGYEQYF. The chain has TRBV4-3 and TRBJ2-7; TRBD1 might be the D (6 bases). Trimming shortened V by 1 base and J by 3 bases, and 10 bases separated the two germline ends. This CDR3 has 14 residues. Looked up from germline, CDR1 is LGHNA and CDR2 is YSLEER.